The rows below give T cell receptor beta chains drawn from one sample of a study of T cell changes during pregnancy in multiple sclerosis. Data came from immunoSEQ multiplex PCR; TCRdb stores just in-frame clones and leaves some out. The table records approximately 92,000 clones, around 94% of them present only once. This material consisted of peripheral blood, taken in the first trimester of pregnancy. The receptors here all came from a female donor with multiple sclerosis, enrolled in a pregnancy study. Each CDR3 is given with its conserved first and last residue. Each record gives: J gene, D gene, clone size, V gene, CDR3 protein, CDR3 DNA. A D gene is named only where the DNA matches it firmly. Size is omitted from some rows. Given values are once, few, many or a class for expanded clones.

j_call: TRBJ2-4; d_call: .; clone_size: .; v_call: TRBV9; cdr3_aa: CASTPGVAKNIQYF; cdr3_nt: TGTGCCAGCACCCCCGGGGTAGCCAAAAACATTCAGTACTTC
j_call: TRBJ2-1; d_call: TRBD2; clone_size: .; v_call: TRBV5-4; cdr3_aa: CASSLVRLAEMGRNEQFF; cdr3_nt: TGTGCCAGCAGCTTGGTTCGGCTAGCGGAGATGGGTCGGAATGAGCAGTTCTTC
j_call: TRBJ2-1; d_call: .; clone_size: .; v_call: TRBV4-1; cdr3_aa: CASSPNYNEQFF; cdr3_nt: TGCGCCAGCAGCCCTAATTACAATGAGCAGTTCTTC
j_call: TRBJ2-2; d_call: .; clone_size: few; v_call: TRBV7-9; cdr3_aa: CASSLVSNTGELFF; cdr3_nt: TGTGCCAGCAGCTTAGTTTCAAACACCGGGGAGCTGTTTTTT
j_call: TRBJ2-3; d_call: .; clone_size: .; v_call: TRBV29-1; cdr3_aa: CSQAVRGTQYF; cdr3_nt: TGCAGTCAAGCGGTCCGTGGTACGCAGTATTTT
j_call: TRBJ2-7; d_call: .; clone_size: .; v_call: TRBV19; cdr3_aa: CASSGSLPTYEQYF; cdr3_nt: TGTGCCAGTAGCGGGAGTCTCCCCACTTACGAGCAGTACTTC
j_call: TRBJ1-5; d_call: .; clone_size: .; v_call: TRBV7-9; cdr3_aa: CASSLGGQPQHF; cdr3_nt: TGTGCCAGCAGCTTAGGGGGCCAGCCCCAGCATTTT
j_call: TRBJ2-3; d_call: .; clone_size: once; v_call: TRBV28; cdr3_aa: CASSLDSPTDTQYF; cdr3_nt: TGTGCCAGCAGTCTGGACTCGCCCACAGATACGCAGTATTTT
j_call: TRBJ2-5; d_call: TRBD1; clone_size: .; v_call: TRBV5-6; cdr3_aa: CASSATTGGSQETQYF; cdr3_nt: TGTGCCAGCAGCGCTACGACAGGGGGGAGTCAAGAGACCCAGTACTTC
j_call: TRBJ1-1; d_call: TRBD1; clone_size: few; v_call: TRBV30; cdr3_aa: CAWSLRTGGYLEAEAFF; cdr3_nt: TGTGCCTGGAGCCTTAGGACAGGGGGCTACCTCGAGGCTGAAGCTTTCTTT
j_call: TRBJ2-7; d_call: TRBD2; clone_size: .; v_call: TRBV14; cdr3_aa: CASSQVGLAGAYEQYF; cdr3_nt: TGTGCCAGCAGCCAAGTCGGCCTAGCGGGGGCCTACGAGCAGTACTTC
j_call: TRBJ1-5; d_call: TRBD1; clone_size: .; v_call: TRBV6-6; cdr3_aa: CASSYSTGTQPQHF; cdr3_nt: TGTGCCAGCAGTTACTCGACAGGGACTCAGCCCCAGCATTTT
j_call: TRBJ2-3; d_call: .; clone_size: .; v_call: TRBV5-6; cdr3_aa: CASSLGVARAGVMEYF; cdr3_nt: TGTGCCAGCAGCTTGGGGGTAGCGAGAGCAGGAGTTATGGAGTATTTT
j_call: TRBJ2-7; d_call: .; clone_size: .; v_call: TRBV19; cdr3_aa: CASSPSWGTVQRGGSYEQYF; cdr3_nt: TGTGCCAGTAGCCCAAGCTGGGGGACAGTCCAAAGGGGAGGTTCCTACGAGCAGTACTTC
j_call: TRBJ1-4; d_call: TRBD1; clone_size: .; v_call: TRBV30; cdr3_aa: CAWSPGTATNEKLFF; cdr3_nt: TGTGCCTGGAGCCCTGGGACAGCAACTAATGAAAAACTGTTTTTT
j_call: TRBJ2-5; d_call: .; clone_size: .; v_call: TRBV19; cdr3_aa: CASSKEGETQYF; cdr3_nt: TGTGCCAGTAGTAAGGAGGGAGAGACCCAGTACTTC
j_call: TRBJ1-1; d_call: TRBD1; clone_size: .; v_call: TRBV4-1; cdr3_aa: CASSQGQGLGTEAFF; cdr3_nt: TGCGCCAGCAGCCAAGGACAGGGGCTTGGGACTGAAGCTTTCTTT
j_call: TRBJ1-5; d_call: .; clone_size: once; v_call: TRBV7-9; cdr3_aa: CASSLGQGIEPQHF; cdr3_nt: TGTGCCAGCAGCTTAGGGCAGGGGATTGAGCCCCAGCATTTT
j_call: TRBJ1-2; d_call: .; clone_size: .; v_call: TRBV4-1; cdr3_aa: CASSQEEGRGYGYTF; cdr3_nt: TGCGCCAGCAGCCAAGAGGAGGGTCGGGGCTATGGCTACACCTTC
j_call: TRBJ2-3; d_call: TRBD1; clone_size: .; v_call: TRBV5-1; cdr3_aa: CASSLDRGTDTQYF; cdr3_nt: TGCGCCAGCAGCCTGGACAGGGGGACAGATACGCAGTATTTT
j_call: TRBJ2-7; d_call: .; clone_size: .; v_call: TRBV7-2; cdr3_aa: CASSPVRVGYEQYF; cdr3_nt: TGTGCCAGCAGCCCGGTTCGGGTGGGCTACGAGCAGTACTTC
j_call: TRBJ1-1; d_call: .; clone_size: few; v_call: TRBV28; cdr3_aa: CASRHLWWTEAFF; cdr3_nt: TGTGCCAGTCGACACCTATGGTGGACTGAAGCTTTCTTT
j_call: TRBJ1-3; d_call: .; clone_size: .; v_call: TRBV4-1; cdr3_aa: CASSQGLGNTIYF; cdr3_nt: TGCGCCAGCAGCCAAGGACTGGGAAACACCATATATTTT
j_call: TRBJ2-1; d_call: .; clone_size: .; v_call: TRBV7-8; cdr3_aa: CASSLGTQYNEQFF; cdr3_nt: TGTGCCAGCAGCCTAGGAACTCAATACAATGAGCAGTTCTTC
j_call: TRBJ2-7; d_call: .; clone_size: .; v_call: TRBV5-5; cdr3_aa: CASSLVAGGMEYF; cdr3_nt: TGTGCCAGCAGCTTGGTCGCAGGAGGGATGGAGTACTTC
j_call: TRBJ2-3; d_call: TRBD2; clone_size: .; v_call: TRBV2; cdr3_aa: CASRGTSGSIDTQYF; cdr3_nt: TGTGCCAGCAGGGGGACTAGCGGGAGTATAGATACGCAGTATTTT
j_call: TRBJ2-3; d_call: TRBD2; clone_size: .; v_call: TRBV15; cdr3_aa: CATGREGLADTDTQYF; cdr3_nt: TGTGCCACCGGGAGGGAAGGACTAGCTGACACAGATACGCAGTATTTT
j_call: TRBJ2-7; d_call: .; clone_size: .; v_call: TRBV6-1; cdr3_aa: CASREGRVYEQYF; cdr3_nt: TGTGCCAGCAGGGAAGGCAGGGTGTACGAGCAGTACTTC
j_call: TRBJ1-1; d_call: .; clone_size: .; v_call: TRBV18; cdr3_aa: CASSPLNSNTEAFF; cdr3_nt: TGTGCCAGCTCACCACTCAACTCGAACACTGAAGCTTTCTTT
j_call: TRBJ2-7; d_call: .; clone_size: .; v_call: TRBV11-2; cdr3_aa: CASVNTLDEQYF; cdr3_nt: TGTGCCAGCGTTAACACCCTGGACGAGCAGTACTTC
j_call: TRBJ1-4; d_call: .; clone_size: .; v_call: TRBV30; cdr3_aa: CAWSDSYEKLFF; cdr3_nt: TGTGCCTGGAGCGACAGCTATGAAAAACTGTTTTTT
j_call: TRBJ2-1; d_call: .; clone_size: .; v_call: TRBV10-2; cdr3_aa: CASSEGRGGGEQFF; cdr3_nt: TGCGCCAGCAGTGAAGGCAGGGGAGGGGGTGAGCAGTTCTTC
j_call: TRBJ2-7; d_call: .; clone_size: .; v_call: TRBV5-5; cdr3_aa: CASRLSGLASYEQYF; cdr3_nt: TGTGCCAGCAGGCTCTCGGGACTGGCATCCTACGAGCAGTACTTC
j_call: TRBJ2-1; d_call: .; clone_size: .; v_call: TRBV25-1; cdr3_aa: CASIAVEQFF; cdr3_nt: TGTGCCAGTATAGCTGTCGAGCAGTTCTTC
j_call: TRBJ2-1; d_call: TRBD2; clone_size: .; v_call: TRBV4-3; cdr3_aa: CASSQDRGLAEANSYNEQFF; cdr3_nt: TGCGCCAGCAGCCAAGATAGAGGACTAGCGGAAGCAAACTCCTACAATGAGCAGTTCTTC
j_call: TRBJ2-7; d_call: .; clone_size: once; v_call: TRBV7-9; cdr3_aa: CASSPTFTGREQYF; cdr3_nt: TGTGCCAGCAGCCCCACTTTTACAGGGCGAGAGCAGTACTTC
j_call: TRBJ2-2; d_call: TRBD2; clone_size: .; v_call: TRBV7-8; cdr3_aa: CASSLEAGGNTGELFF; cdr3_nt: TGTGCCAGCAGCTTAGAGGCGGGAGGGAACACCGGGGAGCTGTTTTTT
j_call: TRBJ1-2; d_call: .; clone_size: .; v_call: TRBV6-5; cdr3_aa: CASCESGNYGYTF; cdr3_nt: TGTGCCAGCTGCGAGTCAGGGAACTATGGCTACACCTTC